What follows are 27 T cell receptor beta chains derived from one specimen sequenced in a study of vaccination effects on CD4 cells after COVID-19. Sequencing followed a ViraFEST assay step that expanded antigen-specific CD4+ T cells with viral peptide pools. The culture ran for around nine days before CD4+ T cells were isolated. Of the BNT162b2 and mRNA-1273 vaccines, participants received two doses of one or the other. The antigens for these receptors are not known. Method: immunoSEQ multiplex PCR; TCRdb's copy keeps in-frame clones and lacks some. The data show about 48,000 clones, 65% to 80% seen once. The starting material was CD4+ T cells from PBMCs cultured with HCoV-OC43 spike peptides, obtained after COVID-19 vaccination. Subset indicated: HCoV-OC43 spike overlapping peptide pool stimulation. These receptors came from a human donor who received a COVID-19 vaccine.

The V and J genes are TRBV7-2 and TRBJ2-3, with 10 bases identical to TRBD2. The CDR3 loop spans 14 amino acids. The V and J ends lost 3 bases and 4 bases, in that order; junction bases with no gene match: 1. The germline V gene encodes CDR1 SGHTA and CDR2 FQGNSA. CDR3 region: CASSFSGGADTQYF. The CDR3 bases are TGTGCCAGCAGCTTCAGCGGGGGGGCAGATACGCAGTATTTT.

The chain carries TRBV11-2 and TRBJ2-7; unclear D gene. The V end lost 4 bases, the J end lost 0 bases, and 16 bases lay between the germline ends. The CDR3 has 16 amino acids. Germline V gene sequence: CDR1 SGHAT, CDR2 FQNNGV. CDR3: CASSSLGGRSSYEQYF. DNA of the CDR3: TGTGCCAGCAGCTCGTTGGGTGGGCGAAGCTCCTACGAGCAGTACTTC.

The V and J genes are TRBV6-4 and TRBJ2-7, with D possibly matching TRBD1 (6 bases). Germline V gives CDR1 MRHNA, CDR2 SNTAGT. V was clipped by 2 bases and J by 5 bases, with 13 bases between them. The length of the CDR3 is 14 residues. CDR3 DNA sequence: TGTGCCAGCAGTGACGCTAGGGGGTCCCACGAGCAGTACTTC. This encodes CASSDARGSHEQYF.

The J gene is TRBJ2-2, the V gene TRBV6-5; TRBD1 is a possible D gene (6 bases). The CDR3 consists of 14 residues. V was cut by 7 bases and J by 5 bases, with 14 bases left in between. CDR1 is MNHEY, CDR2 SVGAGI, per germline. The CDR3 coding sequence is TGTGCCAGCATCACCGGGACAAATACCGGGGAGCTGTTTTTT. Protein product: CASITGTNTGELFF.

V and J are TRBV6-1 and TRBJ2-7; D remains unclear. V lost 2 bases and J lost 4, with 12 bases in between. The CDR3 sequence is 14 residues long. Germline V gene data show CDR1 as MNHNS and CDR2 as SASEGT. CDR3 in DNA: TGTGCCAGCAGTGAACTAGGCAGTCAGTACGAGCAGTACTTC. This translates into CASSELGSQYEQYF.

This rearrangement joins TRBV6-5 to TRBJ2-7; the D gene is possibly TRBD2 (6 bases). Germline-derived CDR1 and CDR2 are MNHEY and SVGAGI. CDR3 size: 15 residues. V lost 0 bases and J lost 4, with 13 bases in between. The CDR3 here is CASSYSTGSGYEQYF. The DNA for the CDR3 is TGTGCCAGCAGTTACTCGACCGGGAGTGGGTACGAGCAGTACTTC.

This clone has a single count. V is TRBV6-5 and J is TRBJ1-5; 7 bases align to TRBD1. J was trimmed by 2 bases and V by 7 bases; bases with no gene match: 8. The V gene's germline CDR1 is MNHEY and CDR2 SVGAGI. This CDR3 spans 15 amino acids. The CDR3 coding sequence is TGTGCCAGCACTTTACAGGGGCTCGGCAATCAGCCCCAGCATTTT. It specifies CASTLQGLGNQPQHF.

The sample holds a few counts of this clone. The chain recombines TRBV7-9 with TRBJ1-2, with D hard to call. Germline values: CDR1 SEHNR, CDR2 FQNEAQ (reference sequence). V lost 5 bases and J 7 bases, leaving 14 bases between the germline ends. The CDR3 is 13 residues long. The CDR3 DNA follows: TGTGCCAGCAGCCCACCGAACGGAATTGGCTACACCTTC. Its translation is CASSPPNGIGYTF.

The table lists this clone with a count of one. The CDR3 region is CASSLYPGGWNTEAFF. The CDR3 region has the DNA TGTGCCAGCAGTTTATACCCGGGGGGCTGGAACACTGAAGCTTTCTTT. The chain combines TRBV27 with TRBJ1-1; the D gene is possibly TRBD1 (6 bases). With 1 base removed from V and 1 base from J, the gap between germline ends came to 13 bases. From germline, CDR1 is MNHEY and CDR2 SMNVEV (reference sequence). CDR3 length: 16 residues.

The V and J genes are TRBV28 and TRBJ1-3; no clear D gene. The V end lost 2 bases, the J end lost 0 bases, and 11 bases lay between the germline ends. This CDR3 contains 16 residues. Germline assignment: CDR1 MDHEN and CDR2 SYDVKM. CDR3 sequence: CASSLGVSHSGNTIYF. Here the CDR3 DNA reads TGTGCCAGCAGTTTAGGCGTGTCTCACTCTGGAAACACCATATATTTT. Combining the CDR3 with reference TRBV28 and TRBJ1-3 gives the whole variable domain DVKVTQSSRYLVKRTGEKVFLECVQDMDHENMFWYRQDPGLGLRLIYFSYDVKMKEKGDIPEGYSVSREKKERFSLILESASTNQTSMYLCASSLGVSHSGNTIYFGEGSWLTVV.

This rearrangement joins TRBV7-9 to TRBJ2-2; TRBD2 matches 10 bases. The CDR3 covers 16 residues. CDR1 and CDR2 (germline): SEHNR, FQNEAQ (reference sequence). V trimming: 1 base; J trimming: 9 bases; junction bases outside the gene matches: 8. The CDR3 loop reads CASSLGLAGAERELFF. The CDR3 DNA reads TGTGCCAGCAGCTTAGGCCTAGCGGGAGCTGAGCGGGAGCTGTTTTTT.

The CDR3 sequence: CASSLVGGRGYEQYF. CDR3 in DNA: TGCGCCAGCAGCTTGGTAGGCGGGAGGGGCTACGAGCAGTACTTC. The V gene is TRBV5-1, the J gene TRBJ2-7; 9 bases are shared with TRBD2. V lost 0 bases to trimming and J lost 3 bases; unmatched junction nucleotides: 4. Per the germline V gene, CDR1 is SGHRS and CDR2 is YFSETQ. The CDR3 length is 15 residues.

CDR3 residues: CATSRDSDTEAFF. Written as DNA, the CDR3 is TGTGCCACCAGCAGAGATAGCGACACTGAAGCTTTCTTT. This chain uses TRBV15 with TRBJ1-1; D is undetermined. V lost 0 bases and J lost 3, with 5 bases in between. Germline CDR1 reads LNHNV; CDR2 reads YYDKDF (reference sequence). This CDR3 has 13 amino acids.

The CDR3 loop is CSAIGYNLYEQYF. DNA for the CDR3: TGCAGCGCCATTGGGTACAACCTCTACGAGCAGTACTTC. V gene TRBV29-1 combines with J gene TRBJ2-7; the D is unclear. The CDR3 is made up of 13 amino acids. The germline V gene has CDR1 SQVTM and CDR2 ANQGSEA. V lost 7 bases and J 3 bases, leaving 16 bases between the germline ends.

The rearrangement uses TRBV6-4 and TRBJ2-3, with D maybe TRBD2 (7 bases). Germline V gene lookup returns CDR1 MRHNA and CDR2 SNTAGT. Deletions cut 4 bases from V and 0 bases from J, with 11 bases between. The CDR3 is 15 amino acids. CDR3 protein: CASSVAGASTDTQYF. The CDR3 DNA reads TGTGCCAGCAGTGTCGCGGGGGCTAGCACAGATACGCAGTATTTT.

This sequence joins TRBV4-2 and TRBJ1-1; maybe TRBD1 (5 bases). Germline lookup yields CDR1 LGHNA and CDR2 YNFKEQ. The germline V and J ends were trimmed by 0 bases and 5 bases, with 19 bases remaining between them. The length of the CDR3 is 17 residues. The CDR3 loop reads CASSQEVLGEVGTEAFF. CDR3 sequence (DNA): TGTGCCAGCAGCCAAGAGGTTCTAGGGGAGGTTGGGACTGAAGCTTTCTTT.

V usage is TRBV18 and J usage is TRBJ1-5, with D perhaps matching TRBD1 (6 bases). CDR1 is KGHSH, CDR2 LQKENI, per germline. The ends were cut back, 4 bases at V and 3 bases at J, with 13 bases in the middle. The CDR3 is 15 residues long. The CDR3 sequence is CASSLMGHDNQPQHF. CDR3 in DNA: TGTGCCAGCTCACTAATGGGACATGACAATCAGCCCCAGCATTTT.

The chain is built from TRBV5-6 and TRBJ2-5; 8 bases agree with TRBD2. CDR1 is SGHDT and CDR2 is YYEEEE in the germline V gene. V dropped 2 bases and J dropped 5; count of bases not matched to a gene: 8. This CDR3 is built from 15 residues. CDR3: CASSFRGGLSETQYF. CDR3 nucleotides: TGTGCCAGCAGCTTCCGCGGGGGGCTAAGTGAGACCCAGTACTTC.

In DNA form, the CDR3 reads TGCGCCAGCAGCTTGCGGGGGGGGAGCTCCTACAATGAGCAGTTCTTC. Residues: CASSLRGGSSYNEQFF. The chain employs TRBV5-1 and TRBJ2-1, with TRBD2 matching over 8 bases. J gave up 0 bases and V 1 base, and 3 bases lay outside the gene matches. The CDR3 consists of 16 residues. Germline V gene lookup returns CDR1 SGHRS and CDR2 YFSETQ.

CDR3 in amino acids: CASSPGLSQETQYF. The DNA of the CDR3 is TGTGCCAGCTCACCCGGGCTTAGTCAAGAGACCCAGTACTTC. This chain links TRBV18 with TRBJ2-5; D not resolved. The CDR3 covers 14 residues. Germline loops: CDR1 KGHSH, CDR2 LQKENI. Trimming cost V 3 bases and J 2 bases, with 10 bases left between them.

The genes are TRBV2 and TRBJ2-7, with D tentatively TRBD1 (6 bases). V lost 7 bases to trimming and J lost 0 bases, with 16 bases between them. The CDR3 runs 15 residues. Germline V CDR1 and CDR2: SNHLY, FYNNEI. The CDR3 DNA reads as TGTGCCAGCAATCTACAGGGTCCGTCCTCCTACGAGCAGTACTTC. Translating gives CASNLQGPSSYEQYF. Variable domain in full (rest from reference TRBV2 and TRBJ2-7): EPEVTQTPSHQVTQMGQEVILRCVPISNHLYFYWYRQILGQKVEFLVSFYNNEISEKSEIFDDQFSVERPDGSNFTLKIRSTKLEDSAMYFCASNLQGPSSYEQYFGPGTRLTVT.

Only a few counts were recorded for this clone. V usage is TRBV27 and J usage is TRBJ2-1; D possibly corresponds to TRBD2 (7 bases). The germline V gene encodes CDR1 MNHEY and CDR2 SMNVEV (reference sequence). The CDR3 contains 16 residues. With 3 bases removed from V and 7 bases from J, the gap between germline ends came to 19 bases. CDR3 sequence reads: CASSFSGAGAGNEQFF. As DNA, the CDR3 is TGTGCCAGCAGTTTTTCGGGGGCGGGAGCAGGGAATGAGCAGTTCTTC.

The V and J genes are TRBV6-5 and TRBJ1-5; D ambiguous. There are 13 residues in the CDR3. CDR1 is MNHEY and CDR2 is SVGAGI in the germline V gene. V dropped 2 bases and J dropped 3 bases, with 5 bases sitting between them. Here the CDR3 DNA reads TGTGCCAGCAGTTACAGTATCAATCAGCCCCAGCATTTT. Translated, it gives CASSYSINQPQHF.

The gene calls are TRBV12-3 or TRBV12-4 and TRBJ2-3; TRBD1 might be the D (7 bases). This CDR3 spans 13 amino acids. Trimming left V 4 bases short and J 6 bases short, with 11 bases between. CDR3 bases: TGTGCCAGCAGTTCAGGGGGGTTCGATACGCAGTATTTT. It specifies CASSSGGFDTQYF.

This chain links TRBV6-5 with TRBJ2-3, with TRBD2 matching over 7 bases. V dropped 10 bases and J dropped 6; count of bases not matched to a gene: 13. This CDR3 spans 14 amino acids. Per germline, CDR1 MNHEY and CDR2 SVGAGI. For the CDR3, the DNA is TGTGCCACTAATAGGCGGGAGACGAGTGATACGCAGTATTTT. Amino acid sequence: CATNRRETSDTQYF.

This clone was observed a handful of times. The chain recombines TRBV6-1 with TRBJ1-3, with 8 bases fitting TRBD1. V shed 3 bases, J shed 4 bases, and the junction held 5 bases outside the gene matches. The CDR3 is 15 amino acids. The germline V gene encodes CDR1 MNHNS and CDR2 SASEGT. DNA of the CDR3: TGTGCCAGCAGTGAGCAGGGGGCGGTCGGAAACACCATATATTTT. Translation: CASSEQGAVGNTIYF.

The V gene is TRBV7-9, the J gene TRBJ2-7; D possibly corresponds to TRBD1 (5 bases). In germline, CDR1 is SEHNR, CDR2 FQNEAQ (reference sequence). V was pared by 5 bases and J by 5 bases, with 16 bases between. CDR3 length equals 14 residues. CDR3 sequence reads: CASSSFRVYDEQYF. CDR3 sequence (DNA): TGTGCCAGCAGCAGTTTCAGGGTTTACGACGAGCAGTACTTC.